This T cell receptor beta chain was captured by sequencing in a study of molecular identifiers for immune sequencing clone quantification. Germline CDR1 is LGHNA and CDR2 is YSLEER. V lost 1 base, J lost 4 bases, and 14 bases lay in between. The CDR3 sequence is 16 residues long. A single record per CDR3 protein comes from TCRdb applying MiXCR to the PCR reads. Of tens of thousands of distinct CDR3 sequences in the sample, over 15% are singletons; the top ten hold approximately 1.5%. This clonotype showed up many times. This chain connects TRBV4-3 to TRBJ2-1; no clear D. The sequence came from a human donor in good health. Some libraries in this study had Jurkat cell RNA spiked in. The sample was naive CD8+ T cells from blood, with Jurkat cell RNA spiked in. Subset denoted: FACS-sorted CD8+CD4-CCR7+CD45RA+ naive T cells. The CDR3 loop is CASSQAYYSAYNEQFF. CDR3 DNA: TGCGCCAGCAGCCAAGCGTACTACTCGGCATACAATGAGCAGTTCTTC.